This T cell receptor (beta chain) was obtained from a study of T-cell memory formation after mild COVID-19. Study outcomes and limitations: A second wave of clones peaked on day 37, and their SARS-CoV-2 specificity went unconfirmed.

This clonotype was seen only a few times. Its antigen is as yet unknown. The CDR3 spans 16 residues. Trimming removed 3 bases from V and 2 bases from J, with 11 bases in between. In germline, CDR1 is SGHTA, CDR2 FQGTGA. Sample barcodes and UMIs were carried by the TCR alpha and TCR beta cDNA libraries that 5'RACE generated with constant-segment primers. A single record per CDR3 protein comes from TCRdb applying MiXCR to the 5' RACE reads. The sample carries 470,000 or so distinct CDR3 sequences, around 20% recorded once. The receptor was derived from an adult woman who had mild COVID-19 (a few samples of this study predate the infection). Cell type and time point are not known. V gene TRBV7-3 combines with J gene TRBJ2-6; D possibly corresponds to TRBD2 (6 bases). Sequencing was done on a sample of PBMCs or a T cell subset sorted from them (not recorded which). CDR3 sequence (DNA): TGTGCCAGCAGCTTTTCCGGGAGTGCTGGGGCCAACGTCCTGACTTTC. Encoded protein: CASSFSGSAGANVLTF. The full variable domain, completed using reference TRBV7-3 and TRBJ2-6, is GAGVSQTPSNKVTEKGKYVELRCDPISGHTALYWYRQSLGQGPEFLIYFQGTGAADDSGLPNDRFFAVRPEGSVSTLKIQRTERGDSAVYLCASSFSGSAGANVLTFGAGSRLTVL.